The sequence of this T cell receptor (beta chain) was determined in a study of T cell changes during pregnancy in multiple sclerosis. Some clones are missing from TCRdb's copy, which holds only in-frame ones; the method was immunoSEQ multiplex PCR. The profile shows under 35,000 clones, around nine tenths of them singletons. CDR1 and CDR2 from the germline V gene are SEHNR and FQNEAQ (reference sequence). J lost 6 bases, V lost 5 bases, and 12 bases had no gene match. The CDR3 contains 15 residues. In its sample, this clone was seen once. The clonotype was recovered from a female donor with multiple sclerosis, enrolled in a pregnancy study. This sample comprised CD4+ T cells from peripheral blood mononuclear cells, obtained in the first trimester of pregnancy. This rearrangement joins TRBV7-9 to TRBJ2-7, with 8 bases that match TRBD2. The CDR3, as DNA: TGTGCCAGCAGCAAATGGGACCGGGAGGGGTCCGAGCAGTACTTC. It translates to CASSKWDREGSEQYF.